This T cell receptor (beta chain) was recovered during a study of monozygotic twins with inflammatory bowel disease. The study's findings and limits: IBD patients displayed reduced TCRbeta diversity (inverse Simpson) when set against healthy co-twins.

Regarding this clonotype: What it binds is not known.

From its re-call of the 5' RACE reads, TCRdb lists each CDR3 protein once, without DNA. Its listing shows 200,000 to 250,000 distinct CDR3 sequences. Sampling involved one blood draw (about 2.3 ml) for every donor. This CDR3 contains 13 residues. CDR1 is DFQATT, CDR2 SNEGSKA, per germline (reference sequence). This TCR came from a human donor with ulcerative colitis or Crohn's disease, or a healthy co-twin of an affected twin (not recorded which). The chain recombines TRBV20-1 with TRBJ2-3; lacking DNA, the TRBD2 call made by TCRdb goes unchecked. Source material: blood. This chain's CDR3 is CGAGGDPTDTQYF.